These 13 T cell receptor beta chains share one sample of origin, sequenced in a study of blood T cell repertoires in COVID-19. Method: immunoSEQ multiplex PCR; TCRdb's copy keeps in-frame clones and lacks some. This sample has about 470,000 clones, with around 87% found just once. Source material: PBMCs or T cells enriched from blood (not recorded which). These receptor sequences come from a woman under 30 who had recovered from COVID-19.

The V call is TRBV5-1, the J call TRBJ1-5; possibly TRBD1 for D (6 bases). The CDR3 consists of 14 residues. The germline CDR1 and CDR2 sequences are SGHRS and YFSETQ. The ends were cut back, 4 bases at V and 11 bases at J, with 19 bases in the middle. CDR3 sequence reads: CASSPLGTSGAQHF. Here the CDR3 DNA reads TGCGCCAGCAGCCCCCTCGGGACATCTGGGGCCCAGCATTTT.

The chain carries TRBV27 and TRBJ1-2, with 10 bases fitting TRBD1. Germline CDR1 reads MNHEY; CDR2 reads SMNVEV (reference sequence). J lost 5 bases, V lost 5 bases, and 8 bases had no gene match. CDR3 size: 15 residues. CDR3: CASSPRQGAWYGYTF. The CDR3 bases are TGTGCCAGCAGTCCAAGACAGGGGGCTTGGTATGGCTACACCTTC.

The chain employs TRBV19 and TRBJ1-2, with 10 bases that match TRBD1. V lost 3 bases to trimming and J lost 4 bases; unmatched junction nucleotides: 8. CDR1 and CDR2 (germline): LNHDA, SQIVND (reference sequence). The CDR3 has 16 residues. The DNA for the CDR3 is TGTGCCAGTAGTATTCCGGGACAGGGGTCCCTCTATGGCTACACCTTC. This translates into CASSIPGQGSLYGYTF.

This clone has only one observation. The J gene is TRBJ2-2, the V gene TRBV18; 8 bases are shared with TRBD1. This CDR3 contains 15 residues. Germline V gene lookup returns CDR1 KGHSH and CDR2 LQKENI. The trim removed 1 base at V and 5 bases at J, leaving 3 bases unmatched. CDR3 nucleotide sequence: TGTGCCAGCTCACCACGGCAGGGGGCAACCGGGGAGCTGTTTTTT. It encodes CASSPRQGATGELFF.

This clone was observed once. In nucleotides, the CDR3 is TGCGCCAGCAGCTCGTCCGGGACAGGGGGGGAGCAGTACTTC. Its protein product is CASSSSGTGGEQYF. V is TRBV5-1 and J is TRBJ2-7; 11 bases agree with TRBD1. The CDR3 covers 14 residues. CDR1 and CDR2 (germline): SGHRS, YFSETQ. The V segment lost 3 bases and the J segment 7 bases; nucleotides outside the gene matches: 6.

V gene TRBV11-2 combines with J gene TRBJ1-2, with D perhaps matching TRBD1 (5 bases). The V gene lost 3 bases and the J gene lost 4 bases, with 18 bases spanning the gap. The CDR3 consists of 16 residues. Germline CDR1 reads SGHAT; CDR2 reads FQNNGV. The DNA for the CDR3 is TGTGCCAGCAGCTTTAACACCGGGGGAATTTTCTATGGCTACACCTTC. This translates into CASSFNTGGIFYGYTF.

This clone was seen only a few times. J is TRBJ1-6 and V is TRBV18; 7 positions match TRBD1. This CDR3 comprises 12 residues. The germline gives CDR1 KGHSH, CDR2 LQKENI. V lost 6 bases, J lost 7 bases, and 0 bases stayed unmatched. CDR3 nucleotides: TGTGCCAGCTCGGACAGGAATTCACCCCTCCACTTT. Its translation: CASSDRNSPLHF.

The chain couples TRBV9 to TRBJ1-5; 7 bases are a match to TRBD1. J was trimmed by 6 bases and V by 0 bases; bases with no gene match: 3. The CDR3 is made up of 14 amino acids. Germline loops: CDR1 SGDLS, CDR2 YYNGEE. The CDR3 nucleotides read TGTGCCAGCAGCGTAGAGGGGGCCGGTCAGCCCCAGCATTTT. It translates to CASSVEGAGQPQHF.

The rearrangement uses TRBV29-1 and TRBJ2-3; D is uncertain. V was trimmed by 1 base and J by 6 bases, leaving 11 bases between them. The CDR3 totals 13 residues. The V gene's germline CDR1 is SQVTM and CDR2 ANQGSEA. This CDR3 reads CSVEGSPGDTQYF. DNA for the CDR3: TGCAGCGTTGAAGGGAGTCCTGGGGATACGCAGTATTTT.

The V and J genes are TRBV5-4 and TRBJ2-7; the D gene is possibly TRBD2 (5 bases). CDR3 size: 16 residues. Germline assignment: CDR1 SGHNT and CDR2 YYREEE (reference sequence). V lost 4 bases and J 2 bases, leaving 19 bases between the germline ends. CDR3 DNA sequence: TGTGCCAGCAGCCACGACTCCGGTGTGCGGGCCTACGAGCAGTACTTC. As protein: CASSHDSGVRAYEQYF.

The chain has TRBV5-1 and TRBJ1-1, with 7 bases lining up with TRBD1. The CDR3 runs 14 residues. Looked up from germline, CDR1 is SGHRS and CDR2 is YFSETQ. V shed 4 bases, J shed 2 bases, and the junction held 5 bases outside the gene matches. CDR3: CASSLWDRNTEAFF. The CDR3 bases are TGCGCCAGCAGCCTCTGGGACAGAAACACTGAAGCTTTCTTT. Looking up the rest from reference TRBV5-1 and TRBJ1-1 gives the full variable domain: KAGVTQTPRYLIKTRGQQVTLSCSPISGHRSVSWYQQTPGQGLQFLFEYFSETQRNKGNFPGRFSGRQFSNSRSEMNVSTLELGDSALYLCASSLWDRNTEAFFGQGTRLTVV.

The rearrangement links TRBV5-1 to TRBJ2-3, with D tentatively TRBD2 (5 bases). The CDR3 sequence is 17 residues long. The V and J ends lost 4 bases and 2 bases respectively, with 20 bases between them. Germline loops: CDR1 SGHRS, CDR2 YFSETQ. DNA of the CDR3: TGCGCCAGCAGCGGATCTCTGAACGCGGACTTCACAGATACGCAGTATTTT. Its protein is CASSGSLNADFTDTQYF.

The rearrangement links TRBV7-8 to TRBJ1-3; D unclear. Germline CDR1 SGHVS, CDR2 FQNEAQ. This CDR3 is built from 13 residues. Deletions cut 1 base from V and 7 bases from J, with 8 bases between. Here the CDR3 reads CASSLGRANTIYF. The CDR3 DNA reads TGTGCCAGCAGCTTAGGGCGGGCGAACACCATATATTTT.